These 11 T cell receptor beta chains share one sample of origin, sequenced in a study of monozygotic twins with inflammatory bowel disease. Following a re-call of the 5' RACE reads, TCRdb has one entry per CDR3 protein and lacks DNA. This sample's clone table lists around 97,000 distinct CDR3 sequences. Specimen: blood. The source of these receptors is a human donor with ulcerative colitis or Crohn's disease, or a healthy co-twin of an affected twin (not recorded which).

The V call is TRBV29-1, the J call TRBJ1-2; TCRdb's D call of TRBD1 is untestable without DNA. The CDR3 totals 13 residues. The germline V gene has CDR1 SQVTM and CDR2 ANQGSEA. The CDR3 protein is CSVQGGRDYGYTF.

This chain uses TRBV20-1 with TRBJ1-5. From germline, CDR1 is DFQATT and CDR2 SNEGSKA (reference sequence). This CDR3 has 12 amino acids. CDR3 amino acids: CSARYSNQPQHF.

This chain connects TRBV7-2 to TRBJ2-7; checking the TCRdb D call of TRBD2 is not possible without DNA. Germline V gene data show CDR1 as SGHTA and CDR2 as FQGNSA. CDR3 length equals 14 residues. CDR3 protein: CASSLSSGFYEQYF.

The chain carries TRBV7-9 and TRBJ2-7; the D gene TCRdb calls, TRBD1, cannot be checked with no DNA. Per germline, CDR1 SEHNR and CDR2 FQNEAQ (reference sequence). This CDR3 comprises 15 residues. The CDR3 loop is CASSPQWQGDYEQYF.

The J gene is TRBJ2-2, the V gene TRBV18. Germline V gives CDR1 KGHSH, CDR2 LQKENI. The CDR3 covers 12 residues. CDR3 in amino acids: CASSPWNGELFF.

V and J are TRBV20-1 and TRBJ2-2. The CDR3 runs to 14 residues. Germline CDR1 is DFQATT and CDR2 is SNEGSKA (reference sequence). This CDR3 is CSAREFQNTGELFF.

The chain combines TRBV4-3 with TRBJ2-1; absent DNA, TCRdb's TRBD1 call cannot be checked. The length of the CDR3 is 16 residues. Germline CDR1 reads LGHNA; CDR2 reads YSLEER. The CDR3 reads CASSQDVAGGGGEQFF.

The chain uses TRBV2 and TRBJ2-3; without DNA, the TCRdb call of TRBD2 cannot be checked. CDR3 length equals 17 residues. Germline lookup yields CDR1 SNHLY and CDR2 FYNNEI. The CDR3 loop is CASNEKLSGTGVDTQYF.

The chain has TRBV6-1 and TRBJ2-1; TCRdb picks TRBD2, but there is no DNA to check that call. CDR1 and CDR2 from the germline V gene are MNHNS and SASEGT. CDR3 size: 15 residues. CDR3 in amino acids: CASRPGLAVYNEQFF.

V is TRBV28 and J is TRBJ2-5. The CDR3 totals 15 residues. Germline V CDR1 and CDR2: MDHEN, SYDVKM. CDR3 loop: CASSLRQFSQETQYF.

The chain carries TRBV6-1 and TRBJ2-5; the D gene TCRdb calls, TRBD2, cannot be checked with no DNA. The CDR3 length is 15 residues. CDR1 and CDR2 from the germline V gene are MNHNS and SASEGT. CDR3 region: CASIGTGLARETQYF.